Listed below are T cell receptor beta chains from one sample, sequenced in a study of beta chain features in type 1 diabetes. The assay was immunoSEQ multiplex PCR, and TCRdb's table has in-frame clones only and misses some. The data contain hundreds of thousands of clones, roughly 12% of them singletons. The sample taken for sequencing was naive CD4+ T cells from blood. These receptors were collected from a man aged 18 to 35 in good health. The CDR3 runs from the conserved cysteine through the conserved F or W. D genes are given only for firm matches. Clone size is given for some rows only: seen once, a few or many times, or a class if the clone is expanded.

j_gene: TRBJ2-5
d_gene: TRBD1
abundance: -
v_gene: TRBV7-8
CDR3aa: CASSPPQGGLQETQYF
CDR3nt: TGTGCCAGCAGCCCGCCACAGGGGGGACTCCAAGAGACCCAGTACTTC

j_gene: TRBJ1-6
d_gene: TRBD1
abundance: -
v_gene: TRBV5-1
CDR3aa: CASSRTGGGSPLHF
CDR3nt: TGCGCCAGCAGCCGGACAGGGGGCGGGTCACCCCTCCACTTT

j_gene: TRBJ1-3
d_gene: -
abundance: few
v_gene: TRBV9
CDR3aa: CASSVGSSGNTIYF
CDR3nt: TGTGCCAGCAGCGTAGGTAGCTCTGGAAACACCATATATTTT

j_gene: TRBJ1-4
d_gene: TRBD1
abundance: -
v_gene: TRBV27
CDR3aa: CASSSGTVNEKLFF
CDR3nt: TGTGCCAGCAGCTCCGGGACAGTCAATGAAAAACTGTTTTTT

j_gene: TRBJ2-3
d_gene: -
abundance: -
v_gene: TRBV4-3
CDR3aa: CASSPRWGLAEYTDTQYF
CDR3nt: TGCGCCAGCAGCCCCCGCTGGGGTCTAGCAGAATACACAGATACGCAGTATTTT

j_gene: TRBJ2-5
d_gene: -
abundance: few
v_gene: TRBV18
CDR3aa: CASSPFAEETQYF
CDR3nt: TGTGCCAGCTCACCATTTGCGGAGGAGACCCAGTACTTC

j_gene: TRBJ1-6
d_gene: -
abundance: few
v_gene: TRBV30
CDR3aa: CAWSVRGIMDSPLHF
CDR3nt: TGTGCCTGGAGTGTACGGGGGATTATGGATTCACCCCTCCACTTT

j_gene: TRBJ1-5
d_gene: -
abundance: -
v_gene: TRBV30
CDR3aa: CAWSVLARQPQHF
CDR3nt: TGTGCCTGGAGTGTTTTGGCTAGGCAGCCCCAGCATTTT

j_gene: TRBJ2-7
d_gene: -
abundance: few
v_gene: TRBV5-1
CDR3aa: CASSLPRQGYEQYF
CDR3nt: TGCGCCAGCAGCCTGCCTCGGCAGGGCTACGAGCAGTACTTC

j_gene: TRBJ2-1
d_gene: -
abundance: few
v_gene: TRBV6-5
CDR3aa: CASTRTEYNEQFF
CDR3nt: TGTGCCAGCACAAGGACAGAGTACAATGAGCAGTTCTTC

j_gene: TRBJ2-7
d_gene: TRBD1
abundance: -
v_gene: TRBV5-4
CDR3aa: CASSLGQGRDEQYF
CDR3nt: TGTGCCAGCAGCTTAGGACAGGGGAGGGACGAGCAGTACTTC

j_gene: TRBJ2-7
d_gene: -
abundance: -
v_gene: TRBV5-1
CDR3aa: CASTSGTFYEQYF
CDR3nt: TGCGCCAGCACCTCCGGGACATTCTACGAGCAGTACTTC

j_gene: TRBJ1-1
d_gene: -
abundance: -
v_gene: TRBV6-4
CDR3aa: CASSDSARPNSQAFF
CDR3nt: TGTGCCAGCAGTGACTCCGCACGCCCGAACTCTCAAGCTTTCTTT

j_gene: TRBJ1-3
d_gene: -
abundance: few
v_gene: TRBV30
CDR3aa: CAWRQGPGNTIYF
CDR3nt: TGTGCCTGGAGGCAGGGCCCTGGAAACACCATATATTTT

j_gene: TRBJ2-3
d_gene: TRBD1
abundance: -
v_gene: TRBV5-4
CDR3aa: CASSRGTGGETQYF
CDR3nt: TGTGCCAGCAGCAGGGGGACAGGGGGAGAGACGCAGTATTTT

j_gene: TRBJ2-7
d_gene: TRBD2
abundance: few
v_gene: TRBV7-3
CDR3aa: CASSFLAGGAYEQYF
CDR3nt: TGTGCCAGCAGCTTCCTAGCGGGAGGCGCCTACGAGCAGTACTTC

j_gene: TRBJ2-1
d_gene: -
abundance: -
v_gene: TRBV13
CDR3aa: CASSLVREQFF
CDR3nt: TGTGCCAGCAGCTTGGTGCGAGAGCAGTTCTTC

j_gene: TRBJ2-3
d_gene: TRBD2
abundance: few
v_gene: TRBV9
CDR3aa: CASSVRSGGADTQYF
CDR3nt: TGTGCCAGCAGCGTGAGGAGCGGGGGGGCGGATACGCAGTATTTT

j_gene: TRBJ2-4
d_gene: TRBD1
abundance: -
v_gene: TRBV18
CDR3aa: CASSPGQVLAKNIQYF
CDR3nt: TGTGCCAGCTCACCGGGACAGGTTTTAGCCAAAAACATTCAGTACTTC

j_gene: TRBJ1-2
d_gene: TRBD1
abundance: -
v_gene: TRBV30
CDR3aa: CAWTGQGNYGYTF
CDR3nt: TGTGCCTGGACGGGACAGGGAAACTATGGCTACACCTTC

j_gene: TRBJ2-7
d_gene: -
abundance: -
v_gene: TRBV2
CDR3aa: CASKAGNEQYF
CDR3nt: TGTGCCAGCAAAGCAGGGAACGAGCAGTACTTC

j_gene: TRBJ2-2
d_gene: -
abundance: few
v_gene: TRBV7-9
CDR3aa: CASSFTGNGELFF
CDR3nt: TGTGCCAGCAGCTTCACAGGGAACGGGGAGCTGTTTTTT

j_gene: TRBJ2-1
d_gene: TRBD1
abundance: few
v_gene: TRBV7-9
CDR3aa: CASSLTGQGSYNEQFF
CDR3nt: TGTGCCAGCAGCTTAACAGGACAGGGCTCCTACAATGAGCAGTTCTTC

j_gene: TRBJ1-2
d_gene: TRBD1
abundance: -
v_gene: TRBV29-1
CDR3aa: CTGQAANYGYTF
CDR3nt: TGCACGGGACAGGCCGCTAACTATGGCTACACCTTC

j_gene: TRBJ2-1
d_gene: TRBD2
abundance: few
v_gene: TRBV7-9
CDR3aa: CASGLAGGDEQFF
CDR3nt: TGTGCCAGCGGACTAGCGGGAGGGGATGAGCAGTTCTTC

j_gene: TRBJ2-7
d_gene: -
abundance: once
v_gene: TRBV9
CDR3aa: CARSLPREQYF
CDR3nt: TGTGCCAGATCCTTACCGCGCGAGCAGTACTTC

j_gene: TRBJ1-1
d_gene: TRBD1
abundance: -
v_gene: TRBV30
CDR3aa: CAWRDRENTEAFF
CDR3nt: TGTGCCTGGAGGGACAGGGAGAACACTGAAGCTTTCTTT

j_gene: TRBJ2-2
d_gene: -
abundance: -
v_gene: TRBV19
CDR3aa: CASSLQGSGELFF
CDR3nt: TGTGCCAGTAGTTTACAGGGTAGCGGGGAGCTGTTTTTT

j_gene: TRBJ1-6
d_gene: TRBD1
abundance: -
v_gene: TRBV5-6
CDR3aa: CASSLTLTPGQGSNSPLHF
CDR3nt: TGTGCCAGCAGCTTAACCTTAACCCCGGGACAGGGATCGAATTCACCCCTCCACTTT

j_gene: TRBJ2-1
d_gene: TRBD1
abundance: -
v_gene: TRBV28
CDR3aa: CASRQDRRNNEQFF
CDR3nt: TGTGCCAGCAGACAGGACAGGCGGAACAATGAGCAGTTCTTC

j_gene: TRBJ1-5
d_gene: TRBD1
abundance: few
v_gene: TRBV7-9
CDR3aa: CASSGTGDQPQHF
CDR3nt: TGTGCCAGCAGTGGGACAGGGGATCAGCCCCAGCATTTT

j_gene: TRBJ2-5
d_gene: -
abundance: few
v_gene: TRBV5-1
CDR3aa: CASSPRGFRETQYF
CDR3nt: TGCGCCAGCAGCCCCAGGGGTTTTCGAGAGACCCAGTACTTC

j_gene: TRBJ2-7
d_gene: TRBD2
abundance: -
v_gene: TRBV27
CDR3aa: CASRRLAGGVYEQYF
CDR3nt: TGTGCCAGCAGAAGACTAGCGGGAGGGGTGTACGAGCAGTACTTC

j_gene: TRBJ2-2
d_gene: -
abundance: few
v_gene: TRBV21-1
CDR3aa: CASSRSGSRTGELFF
CDR3nt: TGTGCCAGCAGCAGAAGCGGGAGTCGAACCGGGGAGCTGTTTTTT

j_gene: TRBJ1-2
d_gene: -
abundance: -
v_gene: TRBV7-9
CDR3aa: CASSLGGGEQEYGYTF
CDR3nt: TGTGCCAGCAGCTTAGGGGGAGGCGAGCAGGAATATGGCTACACCTTC

j_gene: TRBJ2-3
d_gene: TRBD1
abundance: few
v_gene: TRBV6-6
CDR3aa: CASNRGQGATDTQYF
CDR3nt: TGTGCCAGCAACCGAGGACAGGGGGCCACAGATACGCAGTATTTT

j_gene: TRBJ1-2
d_gene: -
abundance: few
v_gene: TRBV5-6
CDR3aa: CASSLGAGYNYGYTF
CDR3nt: TGTGCCAGCAGCTTGGGGGCAGGGTACAACTATGGCTACACCTTC